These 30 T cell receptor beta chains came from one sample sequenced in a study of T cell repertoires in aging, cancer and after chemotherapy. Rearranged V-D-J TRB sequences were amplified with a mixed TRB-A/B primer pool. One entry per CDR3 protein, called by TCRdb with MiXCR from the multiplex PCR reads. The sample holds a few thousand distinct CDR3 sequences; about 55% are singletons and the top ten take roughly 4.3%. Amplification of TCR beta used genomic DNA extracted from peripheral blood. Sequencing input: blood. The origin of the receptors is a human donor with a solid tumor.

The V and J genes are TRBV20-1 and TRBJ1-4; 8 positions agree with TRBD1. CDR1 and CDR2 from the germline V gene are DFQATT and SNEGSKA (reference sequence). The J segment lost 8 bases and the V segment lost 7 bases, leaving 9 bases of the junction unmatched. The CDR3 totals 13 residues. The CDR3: CSVPDRDGEKLFF. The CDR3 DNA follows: TGCAGTGTCCCGGACAGGGATGGGGAAAAACTGTTTTTT.

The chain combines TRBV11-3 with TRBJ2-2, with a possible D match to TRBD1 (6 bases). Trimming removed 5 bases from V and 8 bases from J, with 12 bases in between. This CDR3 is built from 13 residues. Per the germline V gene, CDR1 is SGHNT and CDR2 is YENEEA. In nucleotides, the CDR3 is TGTGCCAGCAGCCCCGGACAGCCTGGGGAGCTGTTTTTT. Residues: CASSPGQPGELFF.

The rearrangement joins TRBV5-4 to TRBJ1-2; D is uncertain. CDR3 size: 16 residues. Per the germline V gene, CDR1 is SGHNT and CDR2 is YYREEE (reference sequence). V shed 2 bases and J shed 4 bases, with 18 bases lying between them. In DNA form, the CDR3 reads TGTGCCAGCAGCTTCCCCGGTACCCGGTCGGGCTATGGCTACACCTTC. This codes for CASSFPGTRSGYGYTF. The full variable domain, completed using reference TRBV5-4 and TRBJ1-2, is ETGVTQSPTHLIKTRGQQVTLRCSSQSGHNTVSWYQQALGQGPQFIFQYYREEENGRGNFPPRFSGLQFPNYSSELNVNALELDDSALYLCASSFPGTRSGYGYTFGSGTRLTVV.

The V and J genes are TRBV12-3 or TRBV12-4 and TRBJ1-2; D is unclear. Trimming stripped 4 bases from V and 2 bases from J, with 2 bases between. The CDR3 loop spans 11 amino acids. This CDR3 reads CASSSNYGYTF. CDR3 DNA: TGTGCCAGCAGTTCGAACTATGGCTACACCTTC.

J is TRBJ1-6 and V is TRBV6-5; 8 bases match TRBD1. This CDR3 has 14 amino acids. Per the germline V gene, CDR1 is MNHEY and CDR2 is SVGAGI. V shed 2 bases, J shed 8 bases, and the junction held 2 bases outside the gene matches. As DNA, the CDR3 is TGTGCCAGCAGTTACAACAGGGGGGATTCACCCCTCCACTTT. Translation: CASSYNRGDSPLHF.

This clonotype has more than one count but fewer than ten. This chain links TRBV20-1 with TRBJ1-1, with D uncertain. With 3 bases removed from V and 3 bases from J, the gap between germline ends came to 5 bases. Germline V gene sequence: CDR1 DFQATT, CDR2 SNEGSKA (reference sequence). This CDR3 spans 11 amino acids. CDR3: CSASPHTEAFF. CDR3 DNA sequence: TGCAGTGCTAGTCCTCACACTGAAGCTTTCTTT.

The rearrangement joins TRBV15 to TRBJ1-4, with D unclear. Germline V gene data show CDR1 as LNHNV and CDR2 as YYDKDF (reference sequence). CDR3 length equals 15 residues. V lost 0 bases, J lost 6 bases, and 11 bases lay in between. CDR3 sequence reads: CATSRDRAWDEKLFF. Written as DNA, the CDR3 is TGTGCCACCAGCAGAGATCGGGCGTGGGATGAAAAACTGTTTTTT. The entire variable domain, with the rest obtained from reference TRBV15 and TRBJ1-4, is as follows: DAMVIQNPRYQVTQFGKPVTLSCSQTLNHNVMYWYQQKSSQAPKLLFHYYDKDFNNEADTPDNFQSRRPNTSFCFLDIRSPGLGDTAMYLCATSRDRAWDEKLFFGSGTQLSVL.

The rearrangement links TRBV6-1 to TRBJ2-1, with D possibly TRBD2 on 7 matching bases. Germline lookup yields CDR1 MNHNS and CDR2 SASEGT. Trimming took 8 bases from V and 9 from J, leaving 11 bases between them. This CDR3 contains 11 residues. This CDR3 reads CASGAGAEQFF. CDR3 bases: TGTGCCAGCGGGGCGGGGGCTGAGCAGTTCTTC.

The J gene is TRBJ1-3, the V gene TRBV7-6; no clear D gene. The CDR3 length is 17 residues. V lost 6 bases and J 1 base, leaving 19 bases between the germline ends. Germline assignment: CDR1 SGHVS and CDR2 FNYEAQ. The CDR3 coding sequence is TGTGCCAGCAGTTACGGCACGGCCGAGGCGTCTGGAAACACCATATATTTT. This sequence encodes CASSYGTAEASGNTIYF.

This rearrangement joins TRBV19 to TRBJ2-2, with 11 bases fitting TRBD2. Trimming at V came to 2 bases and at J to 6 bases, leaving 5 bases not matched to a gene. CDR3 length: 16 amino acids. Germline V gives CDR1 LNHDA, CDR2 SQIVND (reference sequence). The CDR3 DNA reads TGTGCCAGTAGTATATTAGCGGGGGGGGTCGCCGGGGAGCTGTTTTTT. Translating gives CASSILAGGVAGELFF.

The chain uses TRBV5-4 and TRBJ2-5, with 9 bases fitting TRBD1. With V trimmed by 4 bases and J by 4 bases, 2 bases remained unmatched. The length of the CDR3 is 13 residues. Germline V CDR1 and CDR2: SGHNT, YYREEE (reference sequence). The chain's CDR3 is CASSVDRGETQYF. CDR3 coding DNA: TGTGCCAGCAGCGTGGACAGGGGAGAGACCCAGTACTTC.

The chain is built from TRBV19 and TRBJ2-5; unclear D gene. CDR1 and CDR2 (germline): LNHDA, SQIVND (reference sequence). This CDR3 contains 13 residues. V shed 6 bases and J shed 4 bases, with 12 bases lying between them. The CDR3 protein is CASRGGVGETQYF. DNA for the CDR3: TGTGCCAGTAGGGGTGGGGTGGGAGAGACCCAGTACTTC.

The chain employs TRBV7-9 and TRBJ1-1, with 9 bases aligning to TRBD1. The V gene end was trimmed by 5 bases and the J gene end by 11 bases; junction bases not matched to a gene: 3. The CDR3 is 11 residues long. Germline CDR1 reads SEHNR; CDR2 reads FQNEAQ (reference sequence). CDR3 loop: CASSLGQGAFF. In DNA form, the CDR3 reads TGTGCCAGCAGCCTCGGACAGGGGGCTTTCTTT.

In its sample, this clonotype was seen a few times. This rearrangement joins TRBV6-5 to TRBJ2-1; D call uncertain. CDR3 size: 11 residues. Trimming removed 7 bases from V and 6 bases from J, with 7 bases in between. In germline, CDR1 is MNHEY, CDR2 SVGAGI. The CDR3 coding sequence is TGTGCCAGCACTGACCGCAATGAGCAGTTCTTC. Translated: CASTDRNEQFF.

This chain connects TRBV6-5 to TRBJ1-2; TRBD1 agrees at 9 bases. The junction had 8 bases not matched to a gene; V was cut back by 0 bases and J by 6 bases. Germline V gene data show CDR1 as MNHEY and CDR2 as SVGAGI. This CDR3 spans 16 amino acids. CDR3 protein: CASSYSGTGNKDGYTF. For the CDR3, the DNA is TGTGCCAGCAGTTACTCTGGGACAGGGAATAAGGATGGCTACACCTTC.

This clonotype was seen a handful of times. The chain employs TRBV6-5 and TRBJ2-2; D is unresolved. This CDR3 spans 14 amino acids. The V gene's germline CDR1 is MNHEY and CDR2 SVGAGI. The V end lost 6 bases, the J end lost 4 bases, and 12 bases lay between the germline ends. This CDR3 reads CASSPVFVTGELFF. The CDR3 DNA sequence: TGTGCCAGCAGCCCGGTTTTCGTCACCGGGGAGCTGTTTTTT.

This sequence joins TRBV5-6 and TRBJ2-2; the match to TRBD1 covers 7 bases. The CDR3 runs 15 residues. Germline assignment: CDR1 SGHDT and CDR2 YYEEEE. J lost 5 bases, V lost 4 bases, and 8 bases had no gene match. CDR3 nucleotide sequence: TGTGCCAGCAGCCCTTCGACAGGGTTTACCGGGGAGCTGTTTTTT. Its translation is CASSPSTGFTGELFF. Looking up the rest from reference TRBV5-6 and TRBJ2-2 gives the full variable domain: DAGVTQSPTHLIKTRGQQVTLRCSPKSGHDTVSWYQQALGQGPQFIFQYYEEEERQRGNFPDRFSGHQFPNYSSELNVNALLLGDSALYLCASSPSTGFTGELFFGEGSRLTVL.

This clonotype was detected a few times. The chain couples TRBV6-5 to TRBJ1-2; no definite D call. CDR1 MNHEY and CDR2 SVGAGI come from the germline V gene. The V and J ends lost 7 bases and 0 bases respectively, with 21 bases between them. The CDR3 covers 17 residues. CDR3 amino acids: CASTVSISGYPNYGYTF. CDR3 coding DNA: TGTGCCAGCACCGTGTCAATTAGTGGATACCCTAACTATGGCTACACCTTC.

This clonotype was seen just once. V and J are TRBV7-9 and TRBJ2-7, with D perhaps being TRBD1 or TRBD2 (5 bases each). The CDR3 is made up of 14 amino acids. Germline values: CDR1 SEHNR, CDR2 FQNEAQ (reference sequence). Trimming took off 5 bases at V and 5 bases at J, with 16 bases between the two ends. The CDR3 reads CASSVTGPGHEQYF. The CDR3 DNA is TGTGCCAGCAGCGTCACAGGACCGGGACACGAGCAGTACTTC.

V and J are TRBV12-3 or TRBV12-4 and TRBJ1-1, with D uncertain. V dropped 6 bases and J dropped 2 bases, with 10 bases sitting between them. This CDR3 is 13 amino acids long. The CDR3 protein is CASSLAGNTEAFF. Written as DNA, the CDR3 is TGTGCCAGCAGCCTAGCGGGTAACACTGAAGCTTTCTTT.

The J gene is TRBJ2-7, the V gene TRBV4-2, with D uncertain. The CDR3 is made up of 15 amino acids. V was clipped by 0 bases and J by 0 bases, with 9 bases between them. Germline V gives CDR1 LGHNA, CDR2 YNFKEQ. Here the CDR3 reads CASSQDPGTSYEQYF. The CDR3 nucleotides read TGTGCCAGCAGCCAAGATCCCGGCACCTCCTACGAGCAGTACTTC.

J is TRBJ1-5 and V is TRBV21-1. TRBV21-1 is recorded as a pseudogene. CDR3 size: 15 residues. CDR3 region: CASSLYGERNQPQHF. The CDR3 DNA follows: TGTGCCAGCAGCCTTTATGGAGAGCGCAATCAGCCCCAGCATTTT.

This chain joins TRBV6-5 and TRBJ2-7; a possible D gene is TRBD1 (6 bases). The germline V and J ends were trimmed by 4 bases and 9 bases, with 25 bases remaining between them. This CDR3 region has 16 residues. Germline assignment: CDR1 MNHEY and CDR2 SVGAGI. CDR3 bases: TGTGCCAGCAGTTCCCCGTTTGTGGGGGCGGCCTCGCGGCAGTACTTC. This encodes CASSSPFVGAASRQYF.

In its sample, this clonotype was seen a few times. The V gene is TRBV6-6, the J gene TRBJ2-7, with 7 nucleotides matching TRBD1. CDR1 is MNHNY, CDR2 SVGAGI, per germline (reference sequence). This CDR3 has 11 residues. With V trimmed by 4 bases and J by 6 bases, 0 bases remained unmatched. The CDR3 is CASSWTGEQYF. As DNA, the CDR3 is TGTGCCAGCAGTTGGACAGGCGAGCAGTACTTC.

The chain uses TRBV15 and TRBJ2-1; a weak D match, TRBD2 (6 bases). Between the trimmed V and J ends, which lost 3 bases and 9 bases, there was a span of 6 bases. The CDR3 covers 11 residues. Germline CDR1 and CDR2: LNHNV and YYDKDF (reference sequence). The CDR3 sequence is CATSSGGEQFF. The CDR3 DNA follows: TGTGCCACCAGCAGCGGGGGTGAGCAGTTCTTC.

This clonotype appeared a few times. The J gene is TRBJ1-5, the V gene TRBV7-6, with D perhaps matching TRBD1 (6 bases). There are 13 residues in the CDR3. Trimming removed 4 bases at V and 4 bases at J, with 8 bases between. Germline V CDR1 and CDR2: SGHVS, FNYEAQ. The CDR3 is CASSWGANQPQHF. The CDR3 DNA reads TGTGCCAGCAGCTGGGGGGCAAATCAGCCCCAGCATTTT.

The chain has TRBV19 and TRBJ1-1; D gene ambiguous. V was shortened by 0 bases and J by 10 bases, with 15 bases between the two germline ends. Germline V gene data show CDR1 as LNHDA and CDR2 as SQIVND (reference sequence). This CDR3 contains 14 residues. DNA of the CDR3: TGTGCCAGTAGTATAGATCTATTGGATGACGGAGCTTTCTTT. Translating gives CASSIDLLDDGAFF.

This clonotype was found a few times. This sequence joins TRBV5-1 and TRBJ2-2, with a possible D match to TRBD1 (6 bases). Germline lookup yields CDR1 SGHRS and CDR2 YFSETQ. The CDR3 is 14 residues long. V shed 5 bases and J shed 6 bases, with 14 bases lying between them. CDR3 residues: CASSRIQGSGELFF. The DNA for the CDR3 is TGCGCCAGCAGTCGAATACAGGGTTCCGGGGAGCTGTTTTTT.

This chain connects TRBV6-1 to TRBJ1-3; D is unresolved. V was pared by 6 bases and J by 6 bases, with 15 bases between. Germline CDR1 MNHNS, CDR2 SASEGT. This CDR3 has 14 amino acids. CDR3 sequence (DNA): TGTGCCAGCAGACCGTCCGACAACCTAAACACCATATATTTT. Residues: CASRPSDNLNTIYF.

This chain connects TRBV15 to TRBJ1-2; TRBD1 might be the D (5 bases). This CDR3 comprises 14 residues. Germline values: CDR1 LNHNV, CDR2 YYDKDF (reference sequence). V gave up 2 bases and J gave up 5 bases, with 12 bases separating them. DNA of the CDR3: TGTGCCACCAGCAGAATCGGTAGGGGATATGGCTACACCTTC. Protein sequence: CATSRIGRGYGYTF.